Sequencing of this T cell receptor (beta chain) was carried out in a study of T cells in Graves' hyperthyroidism and ophthalmopathy. Study at large: Peripheral blood draws took place at initial diagnosis, ahead of any treatment. Study-wide points: Ophthalmopathy was identified by the model a median about 6.8 months ahead of onset.

Germline CDR1 MNHEY, CDR2 SVGEGT. The CDR3 is 14 residues long. Trimming cost V 0 bases and J 8 bases, with 13 bases left between them. RNA transcripts were the template for amplifying TCR beta CDR3 regions. In the first-round RT-PCR of the TCR CDR3, the HTBI primer set was used. TCRdb called the multiplex PCR reads again in MiXCR, with one record for every CDR3 protein. The sample has approximately 600,000 distinct CDR3 sequences; about 15% are singletons. This clonotype has ten or more counts. Antigen: not known. The specimen was blood. The receptor's source is a woman aged 40-49 years with Graves' ophthalmopathy. This chain joins TRBV6-2 or TRBV6-3 and TRBJ1-2; no clear D. CDR3 amino acids: CASSYSKGWNGYTF. For the CDR3, the DNA is TGTGCCAGCAGTTACTCGAAGGGTTGGAACGGCTACACCTTC.